The 27 T cell receptor beta chains below all came from one sample that was sequenced in a study of regulatory T cells in long-lasting Graves disease. TCR beta libraries were built with iRepertoire HTBI primers and Arm-PCR of CDR3 regions. A single record per CDR3 protein comes from TCRdb applying MiXCR to the multiplex PCR reads. The data contain around 450,000 distinct CDR3 sequences, roughly 21% of them singletons. The time point denotes: persistent/refractory GD, antithyroid drugs over 5 years with positive TRAb. From RNA extracted from PBMCs, the TCR library was made. The input for sequencing was peripheral blood mononuclear cells (PBMCs), taken when the disease was refractory, from a patient treated with antithyroid drugs. These receptors came from a female donor with Graves disease.

This clonotype was detected ten times or more. V gene TRBV12-3 or TRBV12-4 combines with J gene TRBJ2-2; D is ambiguous. V gave up 3 bases and J gave up 6 bases, with 8 bases separating them. This CDR3 contains 13 residues. The CDR3 region is CASSFAWAGELFF. The CDR3, as DNA: TGTGCCAGCAGTTTTGCGTGGGCCGGGGAGCTGTTTTTT.

The V and J genes are TRBV25-1 and TRBJ1-1, with a tentative D call TRBD1 (6 bases). This CDR3 has 19 residues. With 3 bases removed from V and 3 bases from J, the gap between germline ends came to 26 bases. Germline V gene lookup returns CDR1 MGHDK and CDR2 SYGVNS. Here the CDR3 reads CASSESGGHRELDDTEAFF. CDR3 nucleotides: TGTGCCAGCAGTGAGTCGGGGGGACACCGGGAGTTGGATGACACTGAAGCTTTCTTT.

The gene calls are TRBV7-9 and TRBJ1-2, with D maybe TRBD1 (5 bases). Germline V lookup: CDR1 SEHNR, CDR2 FQNEAQ (reference sequence). The CDR3 extends over 15 amino acids. V gave up 8 bases and J gave up 4 bases, with 20 bases separating them. CDR3: CASEAGEGQGYGYTF. The DNA of the CDR3 is TGTGCCAGCGAGGCTGGTGAAGGGCAGGGCTATGGCTACACCTTC. The entire variable domain, with the rest obtained from reference TRBV7-9 and TRBJ1-2, is as follows: DTGVSQNPRHKITKRGQNVTFRCDPISEHNRLYWYRQTLGQGPEFLTYFQNEAQLEKSRLLSDRFSAERPKGSFSTLEIQRTEQGDSAMYLCASEAGEGQGYGYTFGSGTRLTVV.

This chain connects TRBV20-1 to TRBJ1-1; D unclear. V shed 2 bases and J shed 1 base, with 8 bases lying between them. The CDR3 runs to 13 residues. Germline values: CDR1 DFQATT, CDR2 SNEGSKA (reference sequence). The CDR3, as DNA: TGCAGTGCTAGACACAGACAGAACACTGAAGCTTTCTTT. It yields the protein CSARHRQNTEAFF.

This clonotype has ten or more counts. V gene TRBV20-1 combines with J gene TRBJ1-2, with 11 bases identical to TRBD1. The CDR3 has 16 residues. The germline gives CDR1 DFQATT, CDR2 SNEGSKA (reference sequence). With 1 base clipped from V and 0 bases from J, the junction kept 4 bases outside the gene matches. In nucleotides, the CDR3 is TGCAGTGCTAGAGCACCGGGACAGGGGGCTAACTATGGCTACACCTTC. Its protein is CSARAPGQGANYGYTF.

The chain joins TRBV2 to TRBJ2-4; 8 bases line up with TRBD2. The CDR3 has 17 amino acids. The germline CDR1 and CDR2 sequences are SNHLY and FYNNEI. V gave up 3 bases and J gave up 8 bases; unmatched junction bases: 15. DNA of the CDR3: TGTGCCAGCAGTGAGATAGCGGGGCCGTTTTCGAGGGACATTCAGTACTTC. Translated, it gives CASSEIAGPFSRDIQYF.

This clonotype was observed a handful of times. J is TRBJ1-1 and V is TRBV5-8; D perhaps matches TRBD1 (5 bases). Trimming cost V 0 bases and J 4 bases, with 7 bases left between them. From germline, CDR1 is SGHTS and CDR2 YDEGEE. This CDR3 region has 13 residues. CDR3 amino acids: CASSLVRGTEAFF. The CDR3 bases are TGTGCCAGCAGCTTGGTTAGGGGCACTGAAGCTTTCTTT.

In this sample, this clonotype turned up many times. This sequence joins TRBV25-1 and TRBJ1-2; D not certain. Trimming removed 4 bases from V and 5 bases from J, with 8 bases in between. This CDR3 is built from 12 residues. Per the germline V gene, CDR1 is MGHDK and CDR2 is SYGVNS. This CDR3 is CASSADEYGYTF. CDR3 DNA: TGTGCCAGCAGTGCGGACGAGTATGGCTACACCTTC.

Ten or more counts support this clonotype. V usage is TRBV6-1 and J usage is TRBJ1-2; D remains ambiguous. Germline V gives CDR1 MNHNS, CDR2 SASEGT. V lost 5 bases to trimming and J lost 7 bases, with 11 bases between them. CDR3 length: 12 amino acids. The CDR3 loop reads CASSPSPPGYTF. The CDR3 DNA reads TGTGCCAGCAGTCCCTCGCCCCCTGGCTACACCTTC.

As regards this clonotype: Since a much larger clone is just one base distant, this may be a read error. This CDR3 is CASSQGAEETQYF. The CDR3 DNA sequence: TGTGCCAGCAGCCAGGGAGCGGAAGAGACCCAGTACTTC. V usage is TRBV3-1 and J usage is TRBJ2-5, with D possibly TRBD2 on 5 matching bases. The V gene lost 3 bases and the J gene lost 3 bases, with 8 bases spanning the gap. Germline CDR1 reads LGHDT; CDR2 reads YNNKEL (reference sequence). This CDR3 comprises 13 residues.

J is TRBJ2-3 and V is TRBV6-1; perhaps TRBD1 as D (6 bases). The CDR3 loop spans 15 amino acids. With 6 bases removed from V and 0 bases from J, the gap between germline ends came to 13 bases. Germline V gene data show CDR1 as MNHNS and CDR2 as SASEGT. The CDR3 DNA reads as TGTGCCAGCAGGCCAGGGGTAACTAGCACAGATACGCAGTATTTT. Residues: CASRPGVTSTDTQYF.

CDR3 DNA sequence: TGCGCCAGCAGCCGCCAAGACAGGGAAGCTTTCTTT. It codes for CASSRQDREAFF. The chain has TRBV4-1 and TRBJ1-1, with D possibly being TRBD1 (6 bases). The germline V and J ends were trimmed by 4 bases and 8 bases, with 11 bases remaining between them. The CDR3 is 12 residues long. CDR1 and CDR2 from the germline V gene are MGHRA and YSYEKL.

This clonotype has more than one count but fewer than ten. In DNA, the CDR3 is TGTGCCAGCAGCCTCGAACCCCTCACTGAAGCTTTCTTT. Protein: CASSLEPLTEAFF. The chain combines TRBV3-1 with TRBJ1-1; unclear D gene. Trimming stripped 4 bases from V and 4 bases from J, with 10 bases between. Germline V gene sequence: CDR1 LGHDT, CDR2 YNNKEL (reference sequence). The CDR3 covers 13 residues. Using reference TRBV3-1 and TRBJ1-1 for the parts outside the CDR3, the full variable domain is DTAVSQTPKYLVTQMGNDKSIKCEQNLGHDTMYWYKQDSKKFLKIMFSYNNKELIINETVPNRFSPKSPDKAHLNLHINSLELGDSAVYFCASSLEPLTEAFFGQGTRLTVV.

This clonotype appeared many times. The junction departs from the called germline gene at one end, perhaps through a read error. The rearrangement joins TRBV20-1 to TRBJ2-5, with 7 positions matching TRBD1. Germline CDR1 reads DFQATT; CDR2 reads SNEGSKA (reference sequence). This CDR3 contains 14 residues. CDR3 bases: TGCAGTGCTAGGTCGGGACAGCAAAGAGAGGCCCAGTACTTC. Amino acids: CSARSGQQREAQYF.

Details on this clonotype: A much larger clonotype is one base distant, so this may be a read error. The V call is TRBV28, the J call TRBJ1-5; 10 positions match TRBD1. The length of the CDR3 is 16 residues. Trimming took 7 bases from V and 5 from J; bases not matched to a gene: 11. Per germline, CDR1 MDHEN and CDR2 SYDVKM. The CDR3 loop is CASTLGTGALDQPQHF. In DNA, the CDR3 is TGTGCCAGCACCCTCGGGACAGGGGCGCTCGATCAGCCCCAGCATTTT.

V gene TRBV18 combines with J gene TRBJ2-5, with D possibly being TRBD1 (6 bases). From germline, CDR1 is KGHSH and CDR2 LQKENI. CDR3 length: 17 residues. V lost 2 bases and J lost 3, with 19 bases in between. In DNA, the CDR3 is TGTGCCAGCTCACCAGCAGATTGGGACAAGGGGGAAGAGACCCAGTACTTC. It translates to CASSPADWDKGEETQYF.

This clonotype was recorded at least ten times. CDR3 amino acids: CASDSSGTSGLETQYF. In DNA form, the CDR3 reads TGTGCCAGCGACAGCTCGGGGACTAGCGGGTTGGAGACCCAGTACTTC. This chain uses TRBV6-1 with TRBJ2-5; 12 bases are shared with TRBD2. The germline CDR1 and CDR2 sequences are MNHNS and SASEGT. CDR3 length: 16 amino acids. The J segment lost 5 bases and the V segment lost 8 bases, leaving 12 bases of the junction unmatched.

There are a few counts of this clonotype. The genes are TRBV20-1 and TRBJ1-1, with 9 bases that match TRBD1. The CDR3 runs 13 residues. The junction had 3 bases not matched to a gene; V was cut back by 2 bases and J by 5 bases. Per germline, CDR1 DFQATT and CDR2 SNEGSKA (reference sequence). CDR3 amino acids: CSARRDRATEAFF. The CDR3 DNA reads as TGCAGTGCTAGAAGGGACAGGGCAACTGAAGCTTTCTTT.

This clonotype was picked up many times. The rearrangement joins TRBV6-2 or TRBV6-3 to TRBJ1-2; D remains ambiguous. The CDR3 is made up of 14 amino acids. V lost 6 bases and J lost 6, with 17 bases in between. Germline V CDR1 and CDR2: MNHEY, SVGEGT. CDR3 nucleotides: TGTGCCAGCAGCGCACGGAAGGTAGTGGATGGCTACACCTTC. Its protein product is CASSARKVVDGYTF.

The CDR3 bases are TGTGCCAGCAGGGGCTTGTCCTCGGGGGGCACTTTCTCCTACGAGCAGTACTTC. This encodes CASRGLSSGGTFSYEQYF. This chain joins TRBV7-8 and TRBJ2-7; a weak D match, TRBD2 (7 bases). Per germline, CDR1 SGHVS and CDR2 FQNEAQ. Trimming took 6 bases from V and 0 from J, leaving 24 bases between them. The CDR3 sequence is 18 residues long.

This clonotype was counted many times. The chain combines TRBV27 with TRBJ1-6, with 8 bases identical to TRBD1. This CDR3 region has 16 residues. The V gene end was trimmed by 6 bases and the J gene end by 10 bases; junction bases not matched to a gene: 14. Germline-derived CDR1 and CDR2 are MNHEY and SMNVEV (reference sequence). The CDR3 DNA sequence: TGTGCCAGCAGGACAACTCGCCAGGGGGCGGGGTCACCCCTCCACTTT. Residues: CASRTTRQGAGSPLHF.

As concerns this clonotype: Given a much more abundant clone one base away, this may be a read error. The CDR3 DNA sequence: TGTGCCAGCAGTTTAAGCAGGAGGGCCTCCGAGCAGTACTTC. It translates to CASSLSRRASEQYF. V and J are TRBV28 and TRBJ2-7; D is perhaps TRBD2 (6 bases). The V end was cut by 2 bases, the J end by 6 bases, with 14 bases between. From germline, CDR1 is MDHEN and CDR2 SYDVKM. This CDR3 is 14 amino acids long. Using reference TRBV28 and TRBJ2-7 for the parts outside the CDR3, the full variable domain is DVKVTQSSRYLVKRTGEKVFLECVQDMDHENMFWYRQDPGLGLRLIYFSYDVKMKEKGDIPEGYSVSREKKERFSLILESASTNQTSMYLCASSLSRRASEQYFGPGTRLTVT.

Details on this clonotype: Given a far larger clone just one base away, this is likely a sequencing read error. The chain combines TRBV12-3 or TRBV12-4 with TRBJ2-7; no clear D. V was pared by 3 bases and J by 4 bases, with 13 bases between. The CDR3 spans 14 residues. The CDR3 bases are TGTGCCAGCAGTTTCCCGGAAAGCCGGTACGAGCAGTACTTC. This codes for CASSFPESRYEQYF.

This clonotype was recorded at least ten times. V and J are TRBV27 and TRBJ2-7; 7 nucleotides line up with TRBD2. Germline-derived CDR1 and CDR2 are MNHEY and SMNVEV (reference sequence). V lost 1 base to trimming and J lost 2 bases; unmatched junction nucleotides: 2. This CDR3 comprises 14 residues. CDR3 nucleotides: TGTGCCAGCAGTTTATTCCGGGGGGCCTACGAGCAGTACTTC. Translation: CASSLFRGAYEQYF.

V usage is TRBV24-1 and J usage is TRBJ2-2, with D maybe TRBD1 (6 bases). The germline CDR1 and CDR2 sequences are KGHDR and SFDVKD. Trimming stripped 2 bases from V and 3 bases from J, with 9 bases between. This CDR3 contains 15 residues. The CDR3 DNA is TGTGCCACCAGTGATTACAGGGTTGACACCGGGGAGCTGTTTTTT. The encoded protein is CATSDYRVDTGELFF.

This clonotype has only a few counts. V and J are TRBV7-9 and TRBJ2-1; D unresolved. Germline V gene lookup returns CDR1 SEHNR and CDR2 FQNEAQ (reference sequence). The CDR3 length is 11 residues. V lost 3 bases and J lost 10, with 7 bases in between. CDR3 in amino acids: CASSFDREQFF. The DNA for the CDR3 is TGTGCCAGCAGCTTTGACCGGGAGCAGTTCTTC.

This clonotype was recorded at least ten times. The CDR3 region has the DNA TGTGCCACGCACGGGCTAGCGGGACAACGTAGCGGGGAGCTGTTTTTT. Translating gives CATHGLAGQRSGELFF. The chain couples TRBV27 to TRBJ2-2; TRBD2 matches 9 bases. Germline V gives CDR1 MNHEY, CDR2 SMNVEV (reference sequence). This CDR3 has 16 amino acids. V shed 10 bases and J 7 bases; nucleotides not matched to a gene: 16.